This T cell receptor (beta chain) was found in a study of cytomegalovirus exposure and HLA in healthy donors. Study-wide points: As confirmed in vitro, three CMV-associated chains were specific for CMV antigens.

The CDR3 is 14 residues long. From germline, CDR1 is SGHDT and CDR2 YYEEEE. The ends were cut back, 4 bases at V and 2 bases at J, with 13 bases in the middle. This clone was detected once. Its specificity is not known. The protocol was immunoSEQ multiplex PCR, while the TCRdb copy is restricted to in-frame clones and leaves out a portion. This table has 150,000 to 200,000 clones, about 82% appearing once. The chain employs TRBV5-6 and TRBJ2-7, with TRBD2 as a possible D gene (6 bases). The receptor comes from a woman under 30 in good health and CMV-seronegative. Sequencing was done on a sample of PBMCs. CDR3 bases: TGTGCCAGCAGCCTAACTAGCTCCCCCTACGAGCAGTACTTC. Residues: CASSLTSSPYEQYF.